This T cell receptor (beta chain) came from a study of regulatory and conventional T cells in RAG deficiency. The sorted conventional CD4+ T cells were CD25-low and CD127-high, with genomic DNA sequenced. Sequencing was performed with immunoSEQ multiplex PCR; in TCRdb, only in-frame clones are kept and a portion is missing. Of 25,000 to 35,000 clones listed, about 95% are singletons. Germline loops: CDR1 LGHNA, CDR2 YNFKEQ. V lost 1 base and J 3 bases, leaving 13 bases between the germline ends. There are 15 residues in the CDR3. This same sample was also part of a study on regulatory T cells. That source reports: The primer mix had 52 TRBV and 13 TRBJ primers.

The chain is built from TRBV4-2 and TRBJ2-7, with TRBD2 as a possible D gene (6 bases). This TCR derives from a human donor in good health. Source material: CD25- CD4+ T cells sorted from blood. CDR3: CASSQAGTQNYEQYF. The DNA of the CDR3 is TGTGCCAGCAGCCAAGCCGGGACTCAGAACTACGAGCAGTACTTC.